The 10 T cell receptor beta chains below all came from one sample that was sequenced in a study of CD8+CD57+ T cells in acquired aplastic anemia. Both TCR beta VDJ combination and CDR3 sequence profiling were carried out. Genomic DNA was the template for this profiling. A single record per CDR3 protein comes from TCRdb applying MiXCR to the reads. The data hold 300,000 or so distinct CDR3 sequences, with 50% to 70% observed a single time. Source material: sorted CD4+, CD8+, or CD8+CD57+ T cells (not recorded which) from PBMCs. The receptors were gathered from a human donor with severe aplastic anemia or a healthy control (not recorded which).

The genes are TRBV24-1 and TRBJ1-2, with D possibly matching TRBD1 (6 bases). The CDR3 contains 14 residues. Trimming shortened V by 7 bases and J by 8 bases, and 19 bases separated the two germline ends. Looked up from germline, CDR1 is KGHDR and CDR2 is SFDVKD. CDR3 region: CATRDTRDTVGYTF. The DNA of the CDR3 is TGTGCCACCAGGGATACCCGGGACACAGTAGGCTACACCTTC.

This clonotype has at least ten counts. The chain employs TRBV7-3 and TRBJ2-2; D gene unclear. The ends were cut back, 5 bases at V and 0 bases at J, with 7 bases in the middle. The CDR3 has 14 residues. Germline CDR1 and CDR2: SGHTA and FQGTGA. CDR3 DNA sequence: TGTGCCAGCAGCAACAAATCGAACACCGGGGAGCTGTTTTTT. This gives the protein CASSNKSNTGELFF.

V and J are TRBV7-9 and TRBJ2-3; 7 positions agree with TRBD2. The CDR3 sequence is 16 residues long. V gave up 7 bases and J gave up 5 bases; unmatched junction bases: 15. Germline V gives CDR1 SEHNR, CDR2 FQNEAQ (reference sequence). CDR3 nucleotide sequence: TGTGCCAGCACCCCCGGGAGGCCCGACGGGGGAGATACGCAGTATTTT. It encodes CASTPGRPDGGDTQYF.

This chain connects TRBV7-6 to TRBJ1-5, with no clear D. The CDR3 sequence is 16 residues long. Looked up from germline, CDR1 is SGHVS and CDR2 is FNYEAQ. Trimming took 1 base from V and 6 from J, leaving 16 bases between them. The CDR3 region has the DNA TGTGCCAGCAGCTTAGGGTCCAGCACCCTGGGTCAGCCCCAGCATTTT. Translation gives CASSLGSSTLGQPQHF.

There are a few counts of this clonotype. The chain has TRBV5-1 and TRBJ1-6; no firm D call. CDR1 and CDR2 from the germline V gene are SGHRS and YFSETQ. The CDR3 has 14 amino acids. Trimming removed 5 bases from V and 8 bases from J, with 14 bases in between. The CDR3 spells CASSIDLKDSPLHF. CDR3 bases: TGCGCCAGCAGTATCGACTTGAAGGATTCACCCCTCCACTTT.

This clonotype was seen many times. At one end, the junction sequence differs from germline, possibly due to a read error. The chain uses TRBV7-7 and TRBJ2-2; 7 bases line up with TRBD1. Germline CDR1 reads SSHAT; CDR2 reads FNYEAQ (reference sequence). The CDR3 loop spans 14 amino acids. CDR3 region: CASTTQGVGGELFF. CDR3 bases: TGTGCTAGCACCACTCAGGGGGTTGGCGGGGAGCTGTTTTTT.

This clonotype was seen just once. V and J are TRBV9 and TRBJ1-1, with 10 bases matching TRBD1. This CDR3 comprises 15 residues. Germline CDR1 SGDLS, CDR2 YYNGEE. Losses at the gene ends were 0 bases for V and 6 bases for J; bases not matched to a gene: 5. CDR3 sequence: CASSVGAGTGAEAFF. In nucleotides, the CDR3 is TGTGCCAGCAGCGTAGGGGCTGGGACAGGGGCTGAAGCTTTCTTT.

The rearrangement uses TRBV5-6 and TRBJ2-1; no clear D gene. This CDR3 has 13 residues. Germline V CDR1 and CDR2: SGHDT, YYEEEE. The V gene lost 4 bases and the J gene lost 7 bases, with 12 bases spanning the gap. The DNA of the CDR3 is TGTGCCAGCAGCCGAATGACTGAGAATGAGCAGTTCTTC. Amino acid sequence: CASSRMTENEQFF.

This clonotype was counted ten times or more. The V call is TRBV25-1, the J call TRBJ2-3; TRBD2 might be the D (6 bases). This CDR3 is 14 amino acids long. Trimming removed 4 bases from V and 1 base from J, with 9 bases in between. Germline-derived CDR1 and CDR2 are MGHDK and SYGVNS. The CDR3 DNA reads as TGTGCCAGCAGTGTATTAGCGGGCACAGATACGCAGTATTTT. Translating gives CASSVLAGTDTQYF.

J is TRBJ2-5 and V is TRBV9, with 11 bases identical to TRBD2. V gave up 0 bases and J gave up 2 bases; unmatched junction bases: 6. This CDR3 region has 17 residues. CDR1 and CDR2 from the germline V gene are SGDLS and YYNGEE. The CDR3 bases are TGTGCCAGCAGCGTAGACCTAGCGGGGGGCCAACAAGAGACCCAGTACTTC. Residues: CASSVDLAGGQQETQYF.